The clone carrying this T cell receptor (beta chain) was observed a single time. Its antigen is unknown. This sample is part of a study of CD8+ T cells in alopecia areata. General study points: Mice showed TCR sharing more clearly than patients did, possibly owing to HLA. Scalp lesions, especially in alopecia totalis/universalis, had higher clonality than normal scalp.

As to treatment: oral pan-JAK inhibitor, 5-10 mg twice daily. Individuals with alopecia areata gave both lesional scalp punch biopsies and peripheral blood for collection. PBMCs, the starting material, were the source of sorted CD4+ and CD8+ T cells. cDNA serving as the sequencing template came from extracted, reverse transcribed RNA. TCRdb keeps only in-frame clones here, not all; method: immunoSEQ multiplex PCR. The top ten clones hold 12% to 15% of a sample with around 150,000 clones, less than 80% of them seen once. Trimming stripped 4 bases from V and 4 bases from J, with 16 bases between. Germline assignment: CDR1 SEHNR and CDR2 FQNEAQ (reference sequence). The CDR3 runs 15 residues.

The source is a human donor with alopecia areata. Sequencing was performed on CD4+ T cells sorted from blood, taken at week 24, from a patient treated with tofacitinib. V usage is TRBV7-9 and J usage is TRBJ2-5; D uncertain. The CDR3 spells CASSSWTAEIETQYF. The DNA of the CDR3 is TGTGCCAGCAGCTCGTGGACGGCGGAGATAGAGACCCAGTACTTC. The full variable domain, with the rest looked up from reference TRBV7-9 and TRBJ2-5, is DTGVSQNPRHKITKRGQNVTFRCDPISEHNRLYWYRQTLGQGPEFLTYFQNEAQLEKSRLLSDRFSAERPKGSFSTLEIQRTEQGDSAMYLCASSSWTAEIETQYFGPGTRLLVL.